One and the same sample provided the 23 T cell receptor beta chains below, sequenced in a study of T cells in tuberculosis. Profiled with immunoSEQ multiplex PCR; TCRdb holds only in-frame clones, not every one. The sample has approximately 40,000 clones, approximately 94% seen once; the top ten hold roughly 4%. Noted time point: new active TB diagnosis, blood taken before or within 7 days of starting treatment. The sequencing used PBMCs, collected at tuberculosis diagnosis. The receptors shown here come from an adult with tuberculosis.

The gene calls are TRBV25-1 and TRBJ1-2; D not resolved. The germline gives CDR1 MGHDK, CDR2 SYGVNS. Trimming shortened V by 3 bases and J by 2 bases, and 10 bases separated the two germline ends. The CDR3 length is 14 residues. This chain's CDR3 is CASSDGGSNYGYTF. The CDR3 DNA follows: TGTGCCAGCAGTGATGGAGGAAGCAACTATGGCTACACCTTC.

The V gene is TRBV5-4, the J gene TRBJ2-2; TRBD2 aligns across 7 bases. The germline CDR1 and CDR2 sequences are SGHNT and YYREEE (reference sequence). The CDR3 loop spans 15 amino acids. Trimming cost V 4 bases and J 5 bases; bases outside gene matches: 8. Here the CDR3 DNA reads TGTGCCAGCAGCGCTTCTCGGGGGGATACCGGGGAGCTGTTTTTT. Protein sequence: CASSASRGDTGELFF.

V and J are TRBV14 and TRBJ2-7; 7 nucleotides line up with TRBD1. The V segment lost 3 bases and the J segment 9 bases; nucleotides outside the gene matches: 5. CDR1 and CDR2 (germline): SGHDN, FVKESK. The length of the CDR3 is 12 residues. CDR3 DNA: TGTGCCAGCAGCCATGGACAGGCTGGGCAGTACTTC. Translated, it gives CASSHGQAGQYF. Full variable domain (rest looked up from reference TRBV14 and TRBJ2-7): EAGVTQFPSHSVIEKGQTVTLRCDPISGHDNLYWYRRVMGKEIKFLLHFVKESKQDESGMPNNRFLAERTGGTYSTLKVQPAELEDSGVYFCASSHGQAGQYFGPGTRLTVT.

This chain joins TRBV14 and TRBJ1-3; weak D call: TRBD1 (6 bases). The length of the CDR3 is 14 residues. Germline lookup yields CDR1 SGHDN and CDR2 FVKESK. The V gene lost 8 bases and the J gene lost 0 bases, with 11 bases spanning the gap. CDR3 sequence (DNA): TGTGCCAGCTCTACAGGGCTCTCTGGAAACACCATATATTTT. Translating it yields CASSTGLSGNTIYF.

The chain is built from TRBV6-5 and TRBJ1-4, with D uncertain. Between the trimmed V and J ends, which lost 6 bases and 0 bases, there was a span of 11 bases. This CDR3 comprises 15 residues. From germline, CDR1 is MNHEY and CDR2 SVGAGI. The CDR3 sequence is CASSPAGATNEKLFF. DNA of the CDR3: TGTGCCAGCAGCCCTGCGGGAGCAACTAATGAAAAACTGTTTTTT.

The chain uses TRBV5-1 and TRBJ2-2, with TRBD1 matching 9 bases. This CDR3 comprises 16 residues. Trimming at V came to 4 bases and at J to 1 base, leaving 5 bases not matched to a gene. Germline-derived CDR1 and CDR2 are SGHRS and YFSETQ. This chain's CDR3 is CASSPGQGRNTGELFF. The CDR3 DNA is TGCGCCAGCAGCCCGGGACAGGGAAGGAACACCGGGGAGCTGTTTTTT. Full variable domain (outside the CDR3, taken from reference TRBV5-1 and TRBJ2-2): KAGVTQTPRYLIKTRGQQVTLSCSPISGHRSVSWYQQTPGQGLQFLFEYFSETQRNKGNFPGRFSGRQFSNSRSEMNVSTLELGDSALYLCASSPGQGRNTGELFFGEGSRLTVL.

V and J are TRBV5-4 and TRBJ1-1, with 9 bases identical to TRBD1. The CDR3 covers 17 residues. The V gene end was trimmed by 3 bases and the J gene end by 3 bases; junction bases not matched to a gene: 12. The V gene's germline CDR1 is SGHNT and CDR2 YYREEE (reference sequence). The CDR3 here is CASSSTQGAGPYTEAFF. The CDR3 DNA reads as TGTGCCAGCAGCTCTACACAGGGGGCAGGACCATACACTGAAGCTTTCTTT.

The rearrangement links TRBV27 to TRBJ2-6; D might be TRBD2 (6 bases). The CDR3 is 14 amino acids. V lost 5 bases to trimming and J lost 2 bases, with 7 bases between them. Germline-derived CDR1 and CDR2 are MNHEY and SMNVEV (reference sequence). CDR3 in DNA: TGTGCCAGCAGTGCGGGGACTGGGGCCAACGTCCTGACTTTC. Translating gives CASSAGTGANVLTF.

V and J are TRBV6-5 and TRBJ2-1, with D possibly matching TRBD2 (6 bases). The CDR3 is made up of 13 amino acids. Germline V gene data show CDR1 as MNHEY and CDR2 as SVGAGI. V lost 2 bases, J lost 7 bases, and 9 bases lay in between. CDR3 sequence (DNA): TGTGCCAGCAGTTACGGGCTAGCGAATGAGCAGTTCTTC. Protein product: CASSYGLANEQFF.

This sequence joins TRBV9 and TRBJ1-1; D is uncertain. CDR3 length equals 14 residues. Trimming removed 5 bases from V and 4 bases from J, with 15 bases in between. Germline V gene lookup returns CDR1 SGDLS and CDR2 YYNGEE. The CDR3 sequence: CASSALGSGTEAFF. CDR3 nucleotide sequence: TGTGCCAGCAGTGCCTTAGGTTCAGGCACTGAAGCTTTCTTT.

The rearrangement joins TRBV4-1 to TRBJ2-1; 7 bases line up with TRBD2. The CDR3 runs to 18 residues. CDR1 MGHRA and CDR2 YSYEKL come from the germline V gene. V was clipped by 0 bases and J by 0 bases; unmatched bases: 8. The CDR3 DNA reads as TGCGCCAGCAGCCAAGAAAGCGGGGCCATCCTCTCCTACAATGAGCAGTTCTTC. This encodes CASSQESGAILSYNEQFF.

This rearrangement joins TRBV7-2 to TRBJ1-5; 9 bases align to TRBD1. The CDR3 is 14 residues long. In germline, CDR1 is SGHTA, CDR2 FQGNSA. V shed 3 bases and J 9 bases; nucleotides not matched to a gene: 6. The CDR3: CASSLGTGPRPQHF. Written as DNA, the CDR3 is TGTGCCAGCAGCTTGGGGACAGGGCCTAGGCCCCAGCATTTT. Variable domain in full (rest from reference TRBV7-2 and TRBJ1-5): GAGVSQSPSNKVTEKGKDVELRCDPISGHTALYWYRQSLGQGLEFLIYFQGNSAPDKSGLPSDRFSAERTGGSVSTLTIQRTQQEDSAVYLCASSLGTGPRPQHFGDGTRLSIL.

The CDR3 reads CASSEYTYNEQFF. In nucleotides, the CDR3 is TGCGCCAGCAGTGAGTATACCTACAATGAGCAGTTCTTC. J is TRBJ2-1 and V is TRBV10-1; D is unresolved. The V gene lost 1 base and the J gene lost 2 bases, with 3 bases spanning the gap. This CDR3 contains 13 residues. Germline lookup yields CDR1 WNHNN and CDR2 SYGVQD (reference sequence).

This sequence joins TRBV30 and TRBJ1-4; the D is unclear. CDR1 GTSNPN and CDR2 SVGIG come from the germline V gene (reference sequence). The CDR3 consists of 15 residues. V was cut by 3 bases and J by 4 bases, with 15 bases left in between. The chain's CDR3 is CAWSTTSSSNEKLFF. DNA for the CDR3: TGTGCCTGGAGCACTACCAGTTCGAGTAATGAAAAACTGTTTTTT.

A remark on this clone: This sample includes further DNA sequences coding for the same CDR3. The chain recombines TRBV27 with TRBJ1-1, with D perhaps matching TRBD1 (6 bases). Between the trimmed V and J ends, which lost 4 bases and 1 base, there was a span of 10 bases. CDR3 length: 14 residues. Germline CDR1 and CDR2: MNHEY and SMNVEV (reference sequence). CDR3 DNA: TGTGCCAGCAGTTCCGGACAGACGAACACTGAAGCTTTCTTT. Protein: CASSSGQTNTEAFF.

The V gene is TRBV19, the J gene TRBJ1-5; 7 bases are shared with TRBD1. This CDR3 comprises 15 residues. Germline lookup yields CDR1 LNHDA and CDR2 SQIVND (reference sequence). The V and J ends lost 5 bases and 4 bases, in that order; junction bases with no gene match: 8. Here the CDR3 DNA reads TGTGCCAGTAGTGACATGGGACAGATAAATCAGCCCCAGCATTTT. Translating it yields CASSDMGQINQPQHF.

The CDR3 DNA reads as TGTGCCAGCAGTTCAGACAGCAATAACTATGGCTACACCTTC. This sequence encodes CASSSDSNNYGYTF. The chain recombines TRBV6-6 with TRBJ1-2, with a possible D match to TRBD1 (5 bases). This CDR3 region has 14 residues. Germline assignment: CDR1 MNHNY and CDR2 SVGAGI (reference sequence). The V and J ends lost 4 bases and 1 base respectively, with 10 bases between them.

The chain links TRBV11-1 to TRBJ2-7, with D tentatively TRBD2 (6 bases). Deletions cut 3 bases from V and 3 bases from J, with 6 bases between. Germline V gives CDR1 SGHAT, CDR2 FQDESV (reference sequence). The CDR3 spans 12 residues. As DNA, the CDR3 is TGTGCCAGCAGCTTCGGGAGCTACGAGCAGTACTTC. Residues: CASSFGSYEQYF. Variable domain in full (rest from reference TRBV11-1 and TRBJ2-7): EAEVAQSPRYKITEKSQAVAFWCDPISGHATLYWYRQILGQGPELLVQFQDESVVDDSQLPKDRFSAERLKGVDSTLKIQPAELGDSAMYLCASSFGSYEQYFGPGTRLTVT.

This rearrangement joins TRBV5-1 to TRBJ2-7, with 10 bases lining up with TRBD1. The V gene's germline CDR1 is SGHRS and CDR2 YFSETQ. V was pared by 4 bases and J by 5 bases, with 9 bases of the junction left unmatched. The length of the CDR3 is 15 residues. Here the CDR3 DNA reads TGCGCCAGCAGCAGGAGGGACAGGGGAGAAAACGAGCAGTACTTC. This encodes CASSRRDRGENEQYF.

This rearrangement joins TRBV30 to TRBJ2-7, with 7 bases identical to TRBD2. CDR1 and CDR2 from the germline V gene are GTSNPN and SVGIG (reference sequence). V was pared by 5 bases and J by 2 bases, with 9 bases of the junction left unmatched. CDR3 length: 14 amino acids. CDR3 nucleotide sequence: TGTGCCTGGCATTCGGCCCGGGGGGCCTACGAGCAGTACTTC. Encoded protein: CAWHSARGAYEQYF.

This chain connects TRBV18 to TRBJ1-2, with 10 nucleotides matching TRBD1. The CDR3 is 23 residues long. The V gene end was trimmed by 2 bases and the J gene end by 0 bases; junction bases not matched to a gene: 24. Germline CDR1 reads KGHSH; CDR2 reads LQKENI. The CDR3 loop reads CASSPKAPKATGTGAQANYGYTF. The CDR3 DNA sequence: TGTGCCAGCTCACCAAAAGCTCCCAAAGCAACCGGGACAGGGGCTCAAGCTAACTATGGCTACACCTTC. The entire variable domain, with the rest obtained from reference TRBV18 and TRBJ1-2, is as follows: NAGVMQNPRHLVRRRGQEARLRCSPMKGHSHVYWYRQLPEEGLKFMVYLQKENIIDESGMPKERFSAEFPKEGPSILRIQQVVRGDSAAYFCASSPKAPKATGTGAQANYGYTFGSGTRLTVV.

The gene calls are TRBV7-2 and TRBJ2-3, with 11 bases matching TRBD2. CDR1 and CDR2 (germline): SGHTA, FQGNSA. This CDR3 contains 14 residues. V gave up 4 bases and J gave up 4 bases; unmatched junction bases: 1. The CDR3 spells CASSYSGGADTQYF. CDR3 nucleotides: TGTGCCAGCAGCTATAGCGGGGGGGCAGATACGCAGTATTTT. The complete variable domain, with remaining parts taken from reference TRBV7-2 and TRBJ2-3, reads GAGVSQSPSNKVTEKGKDVELRCDPISGHTALYWYRQSLGQGLEFLIYFQGNSAPDKSGLPSDRFSAERTGGSVSTLTIQRTQQEDSAVYLCASSYSGGADTQYFGPGTRLTVL.

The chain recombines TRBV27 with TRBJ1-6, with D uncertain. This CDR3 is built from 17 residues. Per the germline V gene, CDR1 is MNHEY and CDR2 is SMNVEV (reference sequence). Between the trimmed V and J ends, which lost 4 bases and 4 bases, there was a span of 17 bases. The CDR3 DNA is TGTGCCAGCAGTTCTTTGAGGAAAACGATTTATAATTCACCCCTCCACTTT. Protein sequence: CASSSLRKTIYNSPLHF.